This TCR beta chain was identified during a study of blood T cell repertoires in COVID-19. Study at large: Material from acute and convalescent COVID-19 was sourced from the United States, Italy and Spain. T cells, B-cell-depleted T cells, or PBMCs supplied cDNA or gDNA.

How the authors handled the data: Reference gene primers were amplified, and this amplification served to estimate nucleated cell counts. TCRdb's table, derived via immunoSEQ multiplex PCR, lists solely in-frame clones and lacks some. The V and J calls and clone size are taken from that table; D and trimming were inferred from the DNA. The table shows about 100,000 clones, with approximately 79% occurring only once. The CDR3 extends over 17 amino acids. With 2 bases clipped from V and 5 bases from J, the junction kept 9 bases outside the gene matches. CDR1 SGHAT and CDR2 FQNNGV come from the germline V gene.

The rearrangement links TRBV11-2 to TRBJ2-2, with 9 positions matching TRBD1. Sequenced sample: peripheral blood. The receptor was isolated from a woman older than 75 with active or convalescent COVID-19. CDR3 residues: CASSLLQGQGNTGELFF. The CDR3, as DNA: TGTGCCAGCAGCTTACTCCAAGGACAGGGGAATACCGGGGAGCTGTTTTTT.